This T cell receptor (beta chain) originates from a study of blood T cell repertoires in COVID-19. CDR3 length equals 15 residues. V was clipped by 4 bases and J by 5 bases; unmatched bases: 12. CDR1 is SGHDT, CDR2 YYEEEE, per germline. TCRdb's copy holds only in-frame clones and misses some; the assay was immunoSEQ multiplex PCR. Here the sample spans 230,000 or so clones, around 80% being singletons. Sequencing was done on a sample of peripheral blood. The TCR was taken from a man aged 25-45 years with active or convalescent COVID-19. V and J are TRBV5-6 and TRBJ2-7; 7 bases line up with TRBD1. The CDR3 reads CASSPPTGSSNEQYF. CDR3 DNA sequence: TGTGCCAGCAGCCCTCCGACAGGGAGCAGCAACGAGCAGTACTTC.